This TCR beta chain was sequenced in a study of blood T cell repertoires in COVID-19. The repertoire was sequenced with immunoSEQ multiplex PCR; TCRdb's copy has only in-frame clones and lacks some. The sample yields about 130,000 clones, about 79% seen once. This CDR3 is 15 amino acids long. V lost 6 bases to trimming and J lost 2 bases, with 16 bases between them. CDR1 and CDR2 (germline): MNHEY, SVGAGI. Material for sequencing was peripheral blood. This sequence was found in a man aged 35 to 55 with active or convalescent COVID-19. The genes are TRBV6-5 and TRBJ2-5; weak D call: TRBD2 (5 bases). The CDR3 nucleotides are TGTGCCAGCAGGACGAGGGCCGAGTTTCAAGAGACCCAGTACTTC. Its protein is CASRTRAEFQETQYF.